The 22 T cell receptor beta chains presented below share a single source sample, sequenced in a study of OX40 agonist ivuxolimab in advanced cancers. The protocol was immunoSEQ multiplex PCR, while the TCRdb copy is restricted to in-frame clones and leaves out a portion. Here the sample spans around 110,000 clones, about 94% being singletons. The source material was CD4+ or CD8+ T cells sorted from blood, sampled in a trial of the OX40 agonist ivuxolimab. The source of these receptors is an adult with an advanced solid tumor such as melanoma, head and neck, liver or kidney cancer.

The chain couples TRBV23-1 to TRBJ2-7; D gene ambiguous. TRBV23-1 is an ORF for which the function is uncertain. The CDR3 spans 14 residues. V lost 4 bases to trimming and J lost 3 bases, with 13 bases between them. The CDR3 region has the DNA TGCGCCAGCAGTCGGCCAGACGACGGCTACGAGCAGTACTTC. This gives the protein CASSRPDDGYEQYF.

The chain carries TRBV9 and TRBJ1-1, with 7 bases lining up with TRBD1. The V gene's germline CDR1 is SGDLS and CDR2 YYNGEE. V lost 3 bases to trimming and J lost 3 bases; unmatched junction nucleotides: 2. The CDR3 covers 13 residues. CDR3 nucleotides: TGTGCCAGCAGCGGAACAGGGGACACTGAAGCTTTCTTT. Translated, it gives CASSGTGDTEAFF.

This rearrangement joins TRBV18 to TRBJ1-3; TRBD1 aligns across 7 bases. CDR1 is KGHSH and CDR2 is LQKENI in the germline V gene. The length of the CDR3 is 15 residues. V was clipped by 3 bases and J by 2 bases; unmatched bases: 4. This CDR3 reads CASSPSQGAGNTIYF. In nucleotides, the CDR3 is TGTGCCAGCTCACCGTCGCAGGGGGCTGGAAACACCATATATTTT.

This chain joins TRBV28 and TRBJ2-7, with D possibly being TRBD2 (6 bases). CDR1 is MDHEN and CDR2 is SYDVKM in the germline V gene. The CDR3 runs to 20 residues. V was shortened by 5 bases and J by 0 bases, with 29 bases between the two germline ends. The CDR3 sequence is CASSAPPFHVPGVPSYEQYF. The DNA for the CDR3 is TGTGCCAGCAGTGCGCCACCATTCCACGTCCCGGGGGTACCCTCCTACGAGCAGTACTTC.

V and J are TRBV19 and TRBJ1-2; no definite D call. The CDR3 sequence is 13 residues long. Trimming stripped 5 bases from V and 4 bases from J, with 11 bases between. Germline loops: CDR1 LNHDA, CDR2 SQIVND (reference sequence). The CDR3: CASSPAVRYGYTF. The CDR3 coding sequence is TGTGCCAGTAGTCCGGCAGTGCGCTATGGCTACACCTTC.

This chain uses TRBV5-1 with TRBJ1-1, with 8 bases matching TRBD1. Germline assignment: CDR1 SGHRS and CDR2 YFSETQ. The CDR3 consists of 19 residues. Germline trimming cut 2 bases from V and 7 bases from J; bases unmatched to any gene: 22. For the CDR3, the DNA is TGCGCCAGCAGCTTCGCGTCCCGACCTGCCAGGGGGCAGAAAGGTGAAGCTTTCTTT. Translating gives CASSFASRPARGQKGEAFF.

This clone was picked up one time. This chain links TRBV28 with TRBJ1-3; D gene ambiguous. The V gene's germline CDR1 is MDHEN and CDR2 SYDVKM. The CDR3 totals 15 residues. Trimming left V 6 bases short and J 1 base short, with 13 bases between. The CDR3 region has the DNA TGTGCCAGCAGCACGCCACCCGCGTCTGGAAACACCATATATTTT. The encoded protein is CASSTPPASGNTIYF.

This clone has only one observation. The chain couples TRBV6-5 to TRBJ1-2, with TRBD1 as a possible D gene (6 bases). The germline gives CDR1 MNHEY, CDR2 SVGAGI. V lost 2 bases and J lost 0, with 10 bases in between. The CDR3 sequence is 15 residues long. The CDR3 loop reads CASSYVGQTNYGYTF. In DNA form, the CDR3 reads TGTGCCAGCAGTTACGTTGGACAGACTAACTATGGCTACACCTTC.

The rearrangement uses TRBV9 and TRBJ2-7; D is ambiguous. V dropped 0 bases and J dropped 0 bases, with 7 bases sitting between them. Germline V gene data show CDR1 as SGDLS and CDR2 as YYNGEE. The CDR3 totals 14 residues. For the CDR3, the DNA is TGTGCCAGCAGCGTAGCAATCAGCTCCTACGAGCAGTACTTC. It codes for CASSVAISSYEQYF.

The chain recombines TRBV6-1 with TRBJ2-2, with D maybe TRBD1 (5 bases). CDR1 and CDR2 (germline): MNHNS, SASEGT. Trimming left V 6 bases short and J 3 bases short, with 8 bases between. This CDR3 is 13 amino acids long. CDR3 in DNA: TGTGCCAGCAGGGACACTGACACCGGGGAGCTGTTTTTT. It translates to CASRDTDTGELFF.

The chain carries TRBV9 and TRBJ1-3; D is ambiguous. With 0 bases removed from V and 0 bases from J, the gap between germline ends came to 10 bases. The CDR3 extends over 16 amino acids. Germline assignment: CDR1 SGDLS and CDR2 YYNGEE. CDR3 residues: CASSVGGTASGNTIYF. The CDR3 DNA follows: TGTGCCAGCAGCGTAGGGGGAACAGCCTCTGGAAACACCATATATTTT.

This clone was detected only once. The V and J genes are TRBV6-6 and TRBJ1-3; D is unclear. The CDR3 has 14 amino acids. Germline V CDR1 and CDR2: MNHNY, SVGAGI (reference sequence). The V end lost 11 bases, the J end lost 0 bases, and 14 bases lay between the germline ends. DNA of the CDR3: TGTGCCTCCCAAGGGCAGAGCTCTGGAAACACCATATATTTT. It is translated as CASQGQSSGNTIYF.

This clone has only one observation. The CDR3 nucleotides are TGTGCCAGCAGCCCAAGGACAGATACGCAGTATTTT. This sequence encodes CASSPRTDTQYF. V is TRBV5-4 and J is TRBJ2-3; D is undetermined. CDR3 length: 12 residues. V was trimmed by 4 bases and J by 3 bases, leaving 6 bases between them. The germline V gene encodes CDR1 SGHNT and CDR2 YYREEE (reference sequence). The whole variable domain, remainder taken from reference TRBV5-4 and TRBJ2-3, is ETGVTQSPTHLIKTRGQQVTLRCSSQSGHNTVSWYQQALGQGPQFIFQYYREEENGRGNFPPRFSGLQFPNYSSELNVNALELDDSALYLCASSPRTDTQYFGPGTRLTVL.

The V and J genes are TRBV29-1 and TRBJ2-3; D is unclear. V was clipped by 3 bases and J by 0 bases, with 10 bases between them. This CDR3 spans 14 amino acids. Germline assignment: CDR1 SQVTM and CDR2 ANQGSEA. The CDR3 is CSVDGSASTDTQYF. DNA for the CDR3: TGCAGCGTTGACGGATCGGCTAGCACAGATACGCAGTATTTT.

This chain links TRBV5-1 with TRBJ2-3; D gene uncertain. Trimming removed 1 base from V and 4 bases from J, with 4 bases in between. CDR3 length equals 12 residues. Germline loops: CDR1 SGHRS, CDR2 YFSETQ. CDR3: CASSLHADTQYF. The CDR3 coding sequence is TGCGCCAGCAGCTTGCACGCAGATACGCAGTATTTT.

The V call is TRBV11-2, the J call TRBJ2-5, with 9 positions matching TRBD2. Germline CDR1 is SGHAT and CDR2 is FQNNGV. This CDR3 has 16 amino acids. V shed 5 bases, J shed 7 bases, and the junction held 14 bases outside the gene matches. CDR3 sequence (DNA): TGTGCCAGCAGCAGTAGCGGGAGTATAGGATTTGGGACCCAGTACTTC. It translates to CASSSSGSIGFGTQYF.

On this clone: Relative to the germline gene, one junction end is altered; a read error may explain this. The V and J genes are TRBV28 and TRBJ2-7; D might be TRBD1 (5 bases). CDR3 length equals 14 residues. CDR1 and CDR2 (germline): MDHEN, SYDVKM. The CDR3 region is CASSLRVVRRETDF. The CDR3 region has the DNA TGTGCCAGCAGTTTACGGGTTGTACGGCGTGAGACAGACTTC.

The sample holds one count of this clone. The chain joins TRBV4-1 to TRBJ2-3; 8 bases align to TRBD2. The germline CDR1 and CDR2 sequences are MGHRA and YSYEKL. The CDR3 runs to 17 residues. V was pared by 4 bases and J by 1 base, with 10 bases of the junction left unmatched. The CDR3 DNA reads TGCGCCAGCAGCCCTCGAAGAGCGGGAGTTGGCACAGATACGCAGTATTTT. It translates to CASSPRRAGVGTDTQYF.

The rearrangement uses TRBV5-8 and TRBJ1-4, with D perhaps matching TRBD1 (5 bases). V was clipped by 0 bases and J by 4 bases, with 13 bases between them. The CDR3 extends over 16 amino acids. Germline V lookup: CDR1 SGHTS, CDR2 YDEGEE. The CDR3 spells CASSLVGGLFNEKLFF. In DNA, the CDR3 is TGTGCCAGCAGCTTGGTTGGGGGACTCTTTAATGAAAAACTGTTTTTT.

The CDR3 here is CSVFIGETQYF. CDR3 in DNA: TGCAGCGTTTTTATCGGGGAGACCCAGTACTTC. The rearrangement links TRBV29-1 to TRBJ2-5; D gene uncertain. The CDR3 is made up of 11 amino acids. The germline gives CDR1 SQVTM, CDR2 ANQGSEA. Trimming removed 5 bases at V and 5 bases at J, with 9 bases between.

CDR3 bases: TGTGCCAGCTCACCCCAGACGTATAATTCACCCCTCCACTTT. This sequence encodes CASSPQTYNSPLHF. The chain employs TRBV18 and TRBJ1-6; D is ambiguous. The CDR3 extends over 14 amino acids. Looked up from germline, CDR1 is KGHSH and CDR2 is LQKENI. Trimming cost V 3 bases and J 4 bases, with 7 bases left between them.

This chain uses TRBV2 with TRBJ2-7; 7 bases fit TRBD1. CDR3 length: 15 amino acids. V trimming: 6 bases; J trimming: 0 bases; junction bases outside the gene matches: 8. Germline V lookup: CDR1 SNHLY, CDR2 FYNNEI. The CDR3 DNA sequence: TGTGCCAGCAGCTTTGACAGGGCAGACTCCTACGAGCAGTACTTC. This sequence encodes CASSFDRADSYEQYF.